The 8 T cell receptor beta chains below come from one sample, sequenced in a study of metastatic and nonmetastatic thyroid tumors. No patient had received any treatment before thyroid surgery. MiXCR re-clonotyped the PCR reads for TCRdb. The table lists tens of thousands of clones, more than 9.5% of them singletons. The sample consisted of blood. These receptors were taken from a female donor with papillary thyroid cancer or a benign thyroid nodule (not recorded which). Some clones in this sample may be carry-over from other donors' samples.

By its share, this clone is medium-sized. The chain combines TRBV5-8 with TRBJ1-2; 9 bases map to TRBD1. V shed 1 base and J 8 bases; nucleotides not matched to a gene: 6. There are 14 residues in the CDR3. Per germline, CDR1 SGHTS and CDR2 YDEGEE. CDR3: CASSLIQGAGGYTF. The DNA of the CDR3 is TGTGCCAGCAGCTTGATACAGGGGGCTGGGGGCTACACCTTC.

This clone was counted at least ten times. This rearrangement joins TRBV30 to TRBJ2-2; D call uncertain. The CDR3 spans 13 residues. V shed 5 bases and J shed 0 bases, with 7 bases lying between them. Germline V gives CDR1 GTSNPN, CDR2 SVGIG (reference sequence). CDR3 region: CAWADSNTGELFF. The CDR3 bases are TGTGCCTGGGCCGACTCGAACACCGGGGAGCTGTTTTTT.

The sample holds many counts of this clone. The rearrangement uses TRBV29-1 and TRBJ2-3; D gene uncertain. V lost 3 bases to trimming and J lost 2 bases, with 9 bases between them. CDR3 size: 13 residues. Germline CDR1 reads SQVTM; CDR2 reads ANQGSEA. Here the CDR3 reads CSVEWLNTDTQYF. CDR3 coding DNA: TGCAGCGTTGAGTGGCTGAACACAGATACGCAGTATTTT.

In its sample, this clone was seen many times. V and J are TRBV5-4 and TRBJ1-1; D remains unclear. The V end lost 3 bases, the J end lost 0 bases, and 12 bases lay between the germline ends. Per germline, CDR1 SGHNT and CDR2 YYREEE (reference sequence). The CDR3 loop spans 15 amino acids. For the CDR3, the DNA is TGTGCCAGCAGCTCGAGAGTGACATTGAACACTGAAGCTTTCTTT. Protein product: CASSSRVTLNTEAFF.

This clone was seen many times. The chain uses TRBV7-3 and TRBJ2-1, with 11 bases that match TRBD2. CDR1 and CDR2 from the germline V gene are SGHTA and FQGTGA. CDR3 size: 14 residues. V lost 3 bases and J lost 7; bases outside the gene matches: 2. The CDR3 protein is CASSLTSGNNEQFF. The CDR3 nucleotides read TGTGCCAGCAGCTTGACTAGCGGGAATAATGAGCAGTTCTTC.

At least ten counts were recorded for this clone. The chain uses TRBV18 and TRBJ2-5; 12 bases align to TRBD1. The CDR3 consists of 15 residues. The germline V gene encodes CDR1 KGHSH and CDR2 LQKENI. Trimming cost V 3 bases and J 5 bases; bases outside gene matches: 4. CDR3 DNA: TGTGCCAGCTCACCCGGGACAGGGGGCCGGGAGACCCAGTACTTC. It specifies CASSPGTGGRETQYF. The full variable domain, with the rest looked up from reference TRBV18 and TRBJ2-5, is NAGVMQNPRHLVRRRGQEARLRCSPMKGHSHVYWYRQLPEEGLKFMVYLQKENIIDESGMPKERFSAEFPKEGPSILRIQQVVRGDSAAYFCASSPGTGGRETQYFGPGTRLLVL.

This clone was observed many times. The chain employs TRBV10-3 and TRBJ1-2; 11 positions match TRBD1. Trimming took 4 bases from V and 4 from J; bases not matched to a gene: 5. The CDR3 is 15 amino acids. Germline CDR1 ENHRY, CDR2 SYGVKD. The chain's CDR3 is CAISGRTGGVYGYTF. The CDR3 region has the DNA TGTGCCATCAGTGGACGGACAGGGGGCGTCTATGGCTACACCTTC.

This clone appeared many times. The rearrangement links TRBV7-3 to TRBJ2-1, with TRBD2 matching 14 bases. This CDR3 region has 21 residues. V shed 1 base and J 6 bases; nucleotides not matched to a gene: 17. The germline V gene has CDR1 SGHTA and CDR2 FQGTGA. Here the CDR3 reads CASSLIGPGRGTSGRGNEQFF. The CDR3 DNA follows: TGTGCCAGCAGCTTAATAGGCCCGGGACGTGGGACTAGCGGGAGAGGCAATGAGCAGTTCTTC.